One sample yielded the 18 T cell receptor beta chains listed below, sequenced in a study of T cells in Graves' hyperthyroidism and ophthalmopathy. From RNA transcripts, TCR beta CDR3 regions were amplified. With the HTBI primer set, the TCR CDR3 went through a first round of RT-PCR. TCRdb re-analysed the multiplex PCR reads in MiXCR, keeping a single row per CDR3 protein. The data hold under 350,000 distinct CDR3 sequences, with under 25% observed a single time. The specimen sequenced was blood. The source of these receptors is a woman in her forties or fifties with Graves' hyperthyroidism.

The chain employs TRBV5-1 and TRBJ2-7; maybe TRBD2 (6 bases). Trimming left V 5 bases short and J 1 base short, with 13 bases between. This CDR3 is built from 14 residues. Germline values: CDR1 SGHRS, CDR2 YFSETQ. This chain's CDR3 is CASRRDFYSYEQYF. The CDR3 DNA is TGCGCCAGCAGGCGGGACTTTTATTCCTACGAGCAGTACTTC.

The table lists this clonotype with a few counts. The V call is TRBV11-2, the J call TRBJ2-3, with a tentative D call TRBD2 (6 bases). Germline-derived CDR1 and CDR2 are SGHAT and FQNNGV. The CDR3 spans 17 residues. The V end lost 2 bases, the J end lost 7 bases, and 22 bases lay between the germline ends. The CDR3 loop is CASSLSRSLRGIHTQYF. Here the CDR3 DNA reads TGTGCCAGCAGCTTAAGTAGGAGTTTGCGGGGCATTCATACGCAGTATTTT.

The chain employs TRBV7-3 and TRBJ2-1; tentatively, D is TRBD1 (7 bases). CDR3 size: 17 residues. The V gene's germline CDR1 is SGHTA and CDR2 FQGTGA. The V and J ends lost 4 bases and 9 bases respectively, with 25 bases between them. The CDR3 is CASSSPRTGRGDSEQFF. The CDR3 region has the DNA TGTGCCAGCAGCTCCCCTCGGACAGGCCGCGGGGACAGTGAGCAGTTCTTC.

The chain couples TRBV19 to TRBJ2-3; 10 positions match TRBD2. The CDR3 runs 16 residues. Trimming took 7 bases from V and 3 from J; bases not matched to a gene: 10. Germline CDR1 is LNHDA and CDR2 is SQIVND (reference sequence). The CDR3 nucleotides are TGTGCCAGTAAGCCTAGCGGGGGCACCGGGACAGATACGCAGTATTTT. Its translation is CASKPSGGTGTDTQYF.

This clonotype was observed at least ten times. V gene TRBV29-1 combines with J gene TRBJ1-5; 7 positions match TRBD1. CDR3 length: 14 amino acids. Germline V CDR1 and CDR2: SQVTM, ANQGSEA. V gave up 5 bases and J gave up 5 bases; unmatched junction bases: 9. The CDR3 sequence: CSVSAGTDDQPQHF. CDR3 DNA: TGCAGCGTTTCCGCCGGGACAGACGATCAGCCCCAGCATTTT.

This clonotype was picked up many times. The genes are TRBV19 and TRBJ1-1, with D uncertain. Trimming removed 5 bases at V and 1 base at J, with 8 bases between. Germline-derived CDR1 and CDR2 are LNHDA and SQIVND (reference sequence). The CDR3 contains 13 residues. This CDR3 is CASSVDWNTEAFF. The CDR3 region has the DNA TGTGCCAGTAGTGTGGACTGGAACACTGAAGCTTTCTTT.

This clonotype occurred many times. The rearrangement uses TRBV2 and TRBJ2-1; D call uncertain. The CDR3 is made up of 15 amino acids. Germline values: CDR1 SNHLY, CDR2 FYNNEI. Trimming took off 4 bases at V and 0 bases at J, with 10 bases between the two ends. CDR3 in DNA: TGTGCCAGCAGTGGTGGCGGATCCTCCTACAATGAGCAGTTCTTC. Amino acids: CASSGGGSSYNEQFF.

This clonotype was counted ten times or more. The rearrangement links TRBV28 to TRBJ2-5; 9 bases fit TRBD1. CDR1 is MDHEN, CDR2 SYDVKM, per germline. V lost 2 bases to trimming and J lost 5 bases; unmatched junction nucleotides: 6. The CDR3 spans 15 residues. CDR3 bases: TGTGCCAGCAGTTTAAGGGGGACAGGGAGGGAGACCCAGTACTTC. Amino acids: CASSLRGTGRETQYF.

This clonotype was counted only a few times. The gene calls are TRBV20-1 and TRBJ1-4, with TRBD1 as a possible D gene (5 bases). From germline, CDR1 is DFQATT and CDR2 SNEGSKA (reference sequence). Deletions cut 0 bases from V and 5 bases from J, with 19 bases between. This CDR3 is 17 amino acids long. This CDR3 is CSARDVGTRYMNEKLFF. The CDR3 DNA is TGCAGTGCTAGAGATGTCGGGACGCGATACATGAATGAAAAACTGTTTTTT.

The chain recombines TRBV5-1 with TRBJ1-2, with 7 positions matching TRBD1. After removal of 3 bases from V and 4 bases from J, the junction contained 9 bases not matched to a gene. The CDR3 is 15 amino acids. Germline CDR1 SGHRS, CDR2 YFSETQ. The CDR3 coding sequence is TGCGCCAGCAGCTCCGGAGGGGGCAAAAGCTATGGCTACACCTTC. The encoded protein is CASSSGGGKSYGYTF.

This clonotype was counted a few times. The V gene is TRBV9, the J gene TRBJ1-5; unclear D gene. CDR1 and CDR2 (germline): SGDLS, YYNGEE. Trimming pared 7 bases from V and 5 bases from J, leaving 16 bases between. CDR3 length: 14 amino acids. CDR3 region: CASGPGGRDQPQHF. The CDR3, as DNA: TGTGCCAGCGGTCCAGGAGGTCGGGATCAGCCCCAGCATTTT.

The table lists this clonotype with many counts. This chain joins TRBV28 and TRBJ1-5; D possibly corresponds to TRBD1 (6 bases). Trimming cost V 6 bases and J 0 bases, with 18 bases left between them. This CDR3 comprises 17 residues. From germline, CDR1 is MDHEN and CDR2 SYDVKM. CDR3 residues: CASRQPGQSYSNQPQHF. Written as DNA, the CDR3 is TGTGCCAGCAGACAACCCGGACAGAGTTATAGCAATCAGCCCCAGCATTTT. Looking up the rest from reference TRBV28 and TRBJ1-5 gives the full variable domain: DVKVTQSSRYLVKRTGEKVFLECVQDMDHENMFWYRQDPGLGLRLIYFSYDVKMKEKGDIPEGYSVSREKKERFSLILESASTNQTSMYLCASRQPGQSYSNQPQHFGDGTRLSIL.

As regards this clonotype: One end of the junction varies from germline; a read error may be responsible. The chain links TRBV2 to TRBJ2-1; 12 bases agree with TRBD2. Germline CDR1 is SNHLY and CDR2 is FYNNEI. The CDR3 totals 16 residues. This chain's CDR3 is CASSEAASGRDGEQFF. CDR3 coding DNA: TGCGCCAGCAGTGAAGCGGCTAGCGGGAGGGATGGTGAGCAGTTCTTC.

The chain uses TRBV28 and TRBJ1-2; 9 bases line up with TRBD1. This CDR3 spans 16 amino acids. CDR1 is MDHEN and CDR2 is SYDVKM in the germline V gene. Trimming removed 0 bases from V and 5 bases from J; junction bases left unmatched: 7. The chain's CDR3 is CASSLWGQGSFYGYTF. CDR3 coding DNA: TGTGCCAGCAGTTTATGGGGACAGGGATCTTTTTATGGCTACACCTTC.

The chain employs TRBV5-8 and TRBJ2-1; TRBD2 is a possible D gene (7 bases). The CDR3 contains 16 residues. Germline V gene sequence: CDR1 SGHTS, CDR2 YDEGEE. V dropped 8 bases and J dropped 3 bases, with 21 bases sitting between them. The CDR3 DNA follows: TGTGCCAGTCGGGGGGCTGGGGCCAACAACTACAATGAGCAGTTCTTC. Its protein product is CASRGAGANNYNEQFF.

The chain combines TRBV5-1 with TRBJ1-2; D is unclear. CDR1 and CDR2 (germline): SGHRS, YFSETQ. Between the trimmed V and J ends, which lost 4 bases and 1 base, there was a span of 17 bases. The CDR3 consists of 16 residues. CDR3 DNA sequence: TGCGCCAGCAGCCGCTTGGACCAGTTCCTTAACTATGGCTACACCTTC. This translates into CASSRLDQFLNYGYTF.

The chain has TRBV12-3 or TRBV12-4 and TRBJ1-1; a weak D match, TRBD1 (5 bases). This CDR3 is 15 amino acids long. Trimming took off 5 bases at V and 1 base at J, with 14 bases between the two ends. Written as DNA, the CDR3 is TGTGCCAGCAGTCGTTTGGGGCCCGGGAACACTGAAGCTTTCTTT. This codes for CASSRLGPGNTEAFF.

This clonotype came up once. The genes are TRBV6-1 and TRBJ2-7; 8 bases are a match to TRBD1. CDR1 and CDR2 from the germline V gene are MNHNS and SASEGT. The CDR3 runs to 13 residues. The junction had 3 bases not matched to a gene; V was cut back by 8 bases and J by 0 bases. The CDR3 coding sequence is TGTGCCAGCCATGGACAGGGCTCCTACGAGCAGTACTTC. This codes for CASHGQGSYEQYF.